Here is one T cell receptor beta chain with its context. The libraries were made with immunoSEQ v3. Profiled with immunoSEQ multiplex PCR; TCRdb holds only in-frame clones, not every one. The sample holds 50,000 to 65,000 clones; around 68% are singletons and the top ten take 6% to 7%. This specimen comes from a study of TIL therapy for anti-PD-1-resistant metastatic lung cancer. This CDR3 is built from 15 residues. The V segment lost 3 bases and the J segment 5 bases; nucleotides outside the gene matches: 7. Germline V lookup: CDR1 SEHNR, CDR2 FQNEAQ (reference sequence). Documented time point: pre-treatment sample, taken before nivolumab and TIL therapy.

The receptor was derived from a person aged 25 to 85 with non-small cell lung cancer. This rearrangement joins TRBV7-9 to TRBJ1-5, with 7 bases matching TRBD1. The input for sequencing was blood, taken at baseline. In DNA, the CDR3 is TGTGCCAGCAGCTTGGCAGGGGGACGAGATCAGCCCCAGCATTTT. Translated: CASSLAGGRDQPQHF.